These 11 T cell receptor beta chains were sequenced from one sample in a study of OX40 agonist ivuxolimab in advanced cancers. The assay was immunoSEQ multiplex PCR, and TCRdb's table has in-frame clones only and misses some. Altogether some 73,000 clones are present, about 88% being singletons, with the ten largest covering 8%. This specimen was CD4+ or CD8+ T cells sorted from blood, taken in a trial of the OX40 agonist ivuxolimab. The receptor set was obtained from an adult with an advanced solid tumor such as melanoma, head and neck, liver or kidney cancer.

J is TRBJ2-7 and V is TRBV11-2; possible D gene TRBD1, 5 bases. This CDR3 spans 15 amino acids. V lost 2 bases and J 2 bases, leaving 13 bases between the germline ends. The germline gives CDR1 SGHAT, CDR2 FQNNGV. The CDR3 DNA reads as TGTGCCAGCAGCTTACAGGGATTTGGCGCCTACGAGCAGTACTTC. It encodes CASSLQGFGAYEQYF.

This clone was seen only once. The chain recombines TRBV30 with TRBJ2-1, with D perhaps TRBD2 (5 bases). This CDR3 contains 12 residues. Trimming cost V 5 bases and J 7 bases, with 12 bases left between them. The germline V gene has CDR1 GTSNPN and CDR2 SVGIG (reference sequence). CDR3 amino acids: CAWAGGGNEQFF. In nucleotides, the CDR3 is TGTGCCTGGGCAGGAGGCGGGAATGAGCAGTTCTTC.

This rearrangement joins TRBV6-6 to TRBJ2-7; TRBD1 agrees at 9 bases. Trimming took 6 bases from V and 3 from J; bases not matched to a gene: 6. The germline V gene encodes CDR1 MNHNY and CDR2 SVGAGI (reference sequence). The length of the CDR3 is 14 residues. The CDR3 loop is CASRGTGTLYEQYF. The CDR3 DNA sequence: TGTGCCAGCAGAGGGACAGGGACCCTCTACGAGCAGTACTTC.

This clone was counted a few times. The sample holds other DNA sequences that translate to the same CDR3. The chain links TRBV28 to TRBJ1-5; D gene ambiguous. The CDR3 spans 11 residues. Deletions cut 2 bases from V and 4 bases from J, with 0 bases between. Per the germline V gene, CDR1 is MDHEN and CDR2 is SYDVKM. CDR3 sequence: CASSLNQPQHF. CDR3 nucleotides: TGTGCCAGCAGTTTAAATCAGCCCCAGCATTTT.

V and J are TRBV30 and TRBJ2-1, with TRBD1 matching 7 bases. V gave up 0 bases and J gave up 10 bases; unmatched junction bases: 3. Germline CDR1 reads GTSNPN; CDR2 reads SVGIG (reference sequence). The CDR3 is 12 residues long. This CDR3 is CAWSVRGGEQFF. In nucleotides, the CDR3 is TGTGCCTGGAGTGTACGAGGGGGCGAGCAGTTCTTC.

The chain links TRBV29-1 to TRBJ2-3, with 11 bases identical to TRBD1. The CDR3 extends over 15 amino acids. Germline trimming cut 4 bases from V and 3 bases from J; bases unmatched to any gene: 6. Germline V gives CDR1 SQVTM, CDR2 ANQGSEA. CDR3 in amino acids: CSVASRDRGTDTQYF. DNA of the CDR3: TGCAGCGTTGCTTCCCGGGACAGGGGGACAGATACGCAGTATTTT.

The genes are TRBV7-2 and TRBJ1-2; the D is unclear. Looked up from germline, CDR1 is SGHTA and CDR2 is FQGNSA. V was trimmed by 5 bases and J by 1 base, leaving 20 bases between them. The CDR3 has 17 amino acids. This CDR3 is CASSPRTRPFYNYGYTF. The CDR3 DNA reads TGTGCCAGCAGCCCCCGGACGCGTCCCTTCTATAACTATGGCTACACCTTC.

The count of this clone is one. The chain recombines TRBV10-3 with TRBJ2-3; 10 bases fit TRBD1. Germline assignment: CDR1 ENHRY and CDR2 SYGVKD. The V and J ends lost 4 bases and 4 bases, in that order; junction bases with no gene match: 11. CDR3 size: 17 residues. CDR3 in DNA: TGTGCCATCAGTGGAACCGGGACAGGGGTCGGTGCAGATACGCAGTATTTT. This codes for CAISGTGTGVGADTQYF.

The V and J genes are TRBV18 and TRBJ1-1; D unresolved. The CDR3 loop spans 14 amino acids. CDR1 is KGHSH, CDR2 LQKENI, per germline. The ends were cut back, 0 bases at V and 10 bases at J, with 15 bases in the middle. CDR3 coding DNA: TGTGCCAGCTCACCACCGGAGACTCGGGTCCCAGCTTTCTTT. Protein product: CASSPPETRVPAFF.

This clone was seen only a few times. The CDR3 nucleotides read TGCGCCAGCAGCTTGGAGGAGGGGCGAAAACTGTTTTTT. Its protein is CASSLEEGRKLFF. This chain connects TRBV5-1 to TRBJ1-4; tentative D call: TRBD1 (5 bases). The V and J ends lost 0 bases and 10 bases respectively, with 10 bases between them. The CDR3 has 13 amino acids. The germline CDR1 and CDR2 sequences are SGHRS and YFSETQ.

The rearrangement links TRBV7-8 to TRBJ1-5; D is undetermined. This CDR3 region has 15 residues. Trimming stripped 5 bases from V and 6 bases from J, with 17 bases between. CDR1 is SGHVS and CDR2 is FQNEAQ in the germline V gene. CDR3 residues: CASSPWAPGIQPQHF. DNA of the CDR3: TGTGCCAGCAGCCCATGGGCACCGGGGATTCAGCCCCAGCATTTT.